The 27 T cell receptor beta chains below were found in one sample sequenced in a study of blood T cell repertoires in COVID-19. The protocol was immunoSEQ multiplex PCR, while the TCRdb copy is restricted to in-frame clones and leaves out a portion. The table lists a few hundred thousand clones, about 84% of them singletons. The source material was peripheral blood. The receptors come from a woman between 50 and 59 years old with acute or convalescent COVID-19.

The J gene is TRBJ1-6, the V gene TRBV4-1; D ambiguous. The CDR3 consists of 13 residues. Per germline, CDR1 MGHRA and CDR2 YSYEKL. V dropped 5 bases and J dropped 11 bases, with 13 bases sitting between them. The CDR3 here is CASSGVRDTPLHF. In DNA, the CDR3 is TGCGCCAGCAGCGGGGTTCGGGATACACCCCTCCACTTT.

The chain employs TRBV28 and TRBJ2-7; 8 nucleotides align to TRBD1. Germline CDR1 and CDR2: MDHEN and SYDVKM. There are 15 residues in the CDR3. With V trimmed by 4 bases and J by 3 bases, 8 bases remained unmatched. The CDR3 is CASSYRSTGGYEQYF. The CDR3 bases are TGTGCCAGCAGTTATCGAAGTACAGGGGGCTACGAGCAGTACTTC.

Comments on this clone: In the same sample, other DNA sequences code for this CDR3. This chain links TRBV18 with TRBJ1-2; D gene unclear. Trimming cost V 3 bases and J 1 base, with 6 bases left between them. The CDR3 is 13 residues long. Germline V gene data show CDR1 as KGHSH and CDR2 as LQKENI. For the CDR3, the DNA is TGTGCCAGCTCACCCACAAGTAACTATGGCTACACCTTC. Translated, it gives CASSPTSNYGYTF.

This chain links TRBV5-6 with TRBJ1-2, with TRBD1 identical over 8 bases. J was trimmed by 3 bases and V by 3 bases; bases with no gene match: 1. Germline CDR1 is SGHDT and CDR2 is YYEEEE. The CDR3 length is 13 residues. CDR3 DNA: TGTGCCAGCAGCTCGGACAGGGACTATGGCTACACCTTC. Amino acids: CASSSDRDYGYTF.

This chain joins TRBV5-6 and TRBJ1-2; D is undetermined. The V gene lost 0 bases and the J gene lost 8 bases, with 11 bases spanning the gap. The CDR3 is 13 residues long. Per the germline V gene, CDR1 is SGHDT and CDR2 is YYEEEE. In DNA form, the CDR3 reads TGTGCCAGCAGCTTGGCCGGAGGAGCCGGCTACACCTTC. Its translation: CASSLAGGAGYTF. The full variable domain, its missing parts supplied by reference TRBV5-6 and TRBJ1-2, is DAGVTQSPTHLIKTRGQQVTLRCSPKSGHDTVSWYQQALGQGPQFIFQYYEEEERQRGNFPDRFSGHQFPNYSSELNVNALLLGDSALYLCASSLAGGAGYTFGSGTRLTVV.

DNA of the CDR3: TGTGCCAGCAGTTTACAGGGCCTCGAATTTTATGGCTACACCTTC. Translating it yields CASSLQGLEFYGYTF. The V gene is TRBV28, the J gene TRBJ1-2, with TRBD1 as a possible D gene (5 bases). Trimming removed 2 bases at V and 5 bases at J, with 15 bases between. The germline V gene encodes CDR1 MDHEN and CDR2 SYDVKM. This CDR3 spans 15 amino acids.

CDR3 bases: TGTGCCTGGAGCCGTGACAGGGGGCAGAATCAGCCCCAGCATTTT. Translating gives CAWSRDRGQNQPQHF. The chain joins TRBV30 to TRBJ1-5; 10 bases fit TRBD1. CDR1 is GTSNPN and CDR2 is SVGIG in the germline V gene (reference sequence). The CDR3 has 15 residues. V gave up 3 bases and J gave up 4 bases; unmatched junction bases: 6. The full variable domain, with the rest looked up from reference TRBV30 and TRBJ1-5, is SQTIHQWPATLVQPVGSPLSLECTVEGTSNPNLYWYRQAAGRGLQLLFYSVGIGQISSEVPQNLSASRPQDRQFILSSKKLLLSDSGFYLCAWSRDRGQNQPQHFGDGTRLSIL.

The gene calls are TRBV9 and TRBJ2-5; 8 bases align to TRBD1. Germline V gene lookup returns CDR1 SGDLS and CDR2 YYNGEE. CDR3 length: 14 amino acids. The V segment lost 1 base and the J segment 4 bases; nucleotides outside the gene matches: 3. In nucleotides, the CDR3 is TGTGCCAGCAGCGTATCGACAGGGGTAGAGACCCAGTACTTC. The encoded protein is CASSVSTGVETQYF.

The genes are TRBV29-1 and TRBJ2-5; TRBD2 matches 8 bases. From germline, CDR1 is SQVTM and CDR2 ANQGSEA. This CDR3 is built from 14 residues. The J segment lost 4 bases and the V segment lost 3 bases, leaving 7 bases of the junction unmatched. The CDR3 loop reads CSVDVGLDSETQYF. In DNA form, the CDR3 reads TGCAGCGTTGACGTGGGACTAGACTCAGAGACCCAGTACTTC.

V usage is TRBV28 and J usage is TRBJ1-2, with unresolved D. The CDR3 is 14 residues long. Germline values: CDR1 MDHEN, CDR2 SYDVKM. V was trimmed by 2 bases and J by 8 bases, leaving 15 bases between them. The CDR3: CASSLPLVASGYTF. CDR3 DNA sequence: TGTGCCAGCAGTTTACCGTTAGTGGCTAGCGGCTACACCTTC.

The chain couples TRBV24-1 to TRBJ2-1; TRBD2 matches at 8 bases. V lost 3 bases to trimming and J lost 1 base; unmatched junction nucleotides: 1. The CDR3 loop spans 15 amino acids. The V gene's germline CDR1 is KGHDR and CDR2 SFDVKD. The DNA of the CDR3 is TGTGCCACCAGTGATACGGGGGGGTCCTACAATGAGCAGTTCTTC. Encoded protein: CATSDTGGSYNEQFF.

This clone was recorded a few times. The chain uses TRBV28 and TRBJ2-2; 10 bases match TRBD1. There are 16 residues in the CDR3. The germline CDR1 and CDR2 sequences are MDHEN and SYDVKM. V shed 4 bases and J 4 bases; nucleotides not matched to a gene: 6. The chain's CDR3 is CASSSTGGKGTGELFF. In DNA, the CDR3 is TGTGCCAGCAGTTCGACAGGGGGCAAGGGCACCGGGGAGCTGTTTTTT.

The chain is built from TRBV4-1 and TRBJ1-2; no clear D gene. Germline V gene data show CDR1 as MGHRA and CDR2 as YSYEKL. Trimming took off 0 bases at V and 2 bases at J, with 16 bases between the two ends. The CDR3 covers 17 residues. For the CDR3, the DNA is TGCGCCAGCAGCCAAGAGGTGACGAGGGTGGTGAACTATGGCTACACCTTC. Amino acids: CASSQEVTRVVNYGYTF.

The CDR3 sequence is CASSSVRTNEKLFF. The DNA of the CDR3 is TGTGCCAGCAGTTCAGTCCGAACTAATGAAAAACTGTTTTTT. The chain combines TRBV27 with TRBJ1-4; the D is unclear. This CDR3 contains 14 residues. Germline lookup yields CDR1 MNHEY and CDR2 SMNVEV (reference sequence). Trimming stripped 4 bases from V and 1 base from J, with 7 bases between.

CDR3 residues: CASSGRSSGRMDEQYF. The CDR3, as DNA: TGTGCCAGCAGCGGTAGGAGTAGCGGGAGGATGGACGAGCAGTACTTC. The chain links TRBV5-4 to TRBJ2-7, with 10 bases lining up with TRBD2. Germline CDR1 reads SGHNT; CDR2 reads YYREEE (reference sequence). The V gene end was trimmed by 4 bases and the J gene end by 5 bases; junction bases not matched to a gene: 12. The length of the CDR3 is 16 residues.

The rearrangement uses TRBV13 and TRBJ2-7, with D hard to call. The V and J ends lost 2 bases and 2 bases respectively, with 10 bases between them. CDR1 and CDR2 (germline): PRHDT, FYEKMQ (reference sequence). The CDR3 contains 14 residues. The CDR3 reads CASSLPQAPYEQYF. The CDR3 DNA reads TGTGCCAGCAGCTTACCCCAGGCCCCCTACGAGCAGTACTTC. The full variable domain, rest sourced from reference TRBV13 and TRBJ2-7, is AAGVIQSPRHLIKEKRETATLKCYPIPRHDTVYWYQQGPGQDPQFLISFYEKMQSDKGSIPDRFSAQQFSDYHSELNMSSLELGDSALYFCASSLPQAPYEQYFGPGTRLTVT.

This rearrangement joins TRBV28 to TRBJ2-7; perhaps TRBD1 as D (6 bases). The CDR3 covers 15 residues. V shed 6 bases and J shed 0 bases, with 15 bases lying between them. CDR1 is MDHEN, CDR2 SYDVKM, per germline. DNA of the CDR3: TGTGCCAGCAGGCCCGGACAGACAAGCTCCTACGAGCAGTACTTC. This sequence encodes CASRPGQTSSYEQYF.

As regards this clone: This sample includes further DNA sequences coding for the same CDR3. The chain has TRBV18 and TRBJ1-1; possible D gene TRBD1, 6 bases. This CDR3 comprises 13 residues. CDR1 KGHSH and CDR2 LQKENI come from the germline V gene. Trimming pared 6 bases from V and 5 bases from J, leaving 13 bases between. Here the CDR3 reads CASSPTGNTEAFF. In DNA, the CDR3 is TGTGCCAGCTCGCCTACAGGGAATACTGAAGCTTTCTTT.

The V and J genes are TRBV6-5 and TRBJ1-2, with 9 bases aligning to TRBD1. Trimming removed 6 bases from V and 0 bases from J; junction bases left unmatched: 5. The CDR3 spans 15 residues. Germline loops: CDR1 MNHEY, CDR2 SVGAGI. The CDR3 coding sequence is TGTGCCAGCAGAAACAGGGGGCTGGCTAACTATGGCTACACCTTC. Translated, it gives CASRNRGLANYGYTF.

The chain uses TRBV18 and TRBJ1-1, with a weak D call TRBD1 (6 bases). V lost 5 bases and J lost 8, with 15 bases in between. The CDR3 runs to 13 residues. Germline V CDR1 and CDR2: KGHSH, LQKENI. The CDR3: CASSGGGPSEAFF. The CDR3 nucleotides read TGTGCCAGCTCAGGGGGGGGGCCATCAGAAGCTTTCTTT.

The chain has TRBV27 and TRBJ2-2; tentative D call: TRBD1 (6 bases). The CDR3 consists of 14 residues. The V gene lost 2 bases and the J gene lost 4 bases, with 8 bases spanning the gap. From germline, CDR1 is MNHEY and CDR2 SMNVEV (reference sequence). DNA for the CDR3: TGTGCCAGCAGTTTAAGAGGGGGCACCGGGGAGCTGTTTTTT. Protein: CASSLRGGTGELFF.

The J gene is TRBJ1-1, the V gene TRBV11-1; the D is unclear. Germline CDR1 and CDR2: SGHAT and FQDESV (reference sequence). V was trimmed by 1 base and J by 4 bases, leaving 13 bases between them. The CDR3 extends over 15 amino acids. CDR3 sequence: CASSLDARRSTEAFF. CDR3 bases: TGTGCCAGCAGCTTAGATGCCAGGAGGTCCACTGAAGCTTTCTTT. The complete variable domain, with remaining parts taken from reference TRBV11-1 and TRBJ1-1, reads EAEVAQSPRYKITEKSQAVAFWCDPISGHATLYWYRQILGQGPELLVQFQDESVVDDSQLPKDRFSAERLKGVDSTLKIQPAELGDSAMYLCASSLDARRSTEAFFGQGTRLTVV.

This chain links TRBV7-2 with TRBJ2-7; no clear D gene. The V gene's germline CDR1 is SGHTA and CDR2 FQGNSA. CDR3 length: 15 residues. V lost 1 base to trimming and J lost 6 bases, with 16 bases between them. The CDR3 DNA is TGTGCCAGCAGCTTAGGTCGTGGCCGAGGCTCCGAGCAGTACTTC. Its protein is CASSLGRGRGSEQYF.

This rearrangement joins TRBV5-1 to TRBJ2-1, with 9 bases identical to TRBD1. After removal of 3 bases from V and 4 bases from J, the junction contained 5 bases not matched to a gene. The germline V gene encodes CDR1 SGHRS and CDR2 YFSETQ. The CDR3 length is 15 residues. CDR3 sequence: CASSWYRGRYNEQFF. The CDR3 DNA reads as TGCGCCAGCAGCTGGTACAGGGGGCGATACAATGAGCAGTTCTTC.

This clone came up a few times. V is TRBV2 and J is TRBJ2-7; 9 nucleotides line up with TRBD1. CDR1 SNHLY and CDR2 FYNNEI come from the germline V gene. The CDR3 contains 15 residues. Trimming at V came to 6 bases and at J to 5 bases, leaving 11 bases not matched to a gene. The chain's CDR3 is CASSAQTGGVDEQYF. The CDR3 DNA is TGTGCCAGCAGCGCTCAGACAGGGGGGGTGGACGAGCAGTACTTC.

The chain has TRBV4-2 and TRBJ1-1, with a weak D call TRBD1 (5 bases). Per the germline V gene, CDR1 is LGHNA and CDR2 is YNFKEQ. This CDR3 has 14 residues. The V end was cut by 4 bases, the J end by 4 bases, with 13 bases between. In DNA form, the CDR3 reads TGTGCCAGCAGCCCAAGGGAGGGGAGCACTGAAGCTTTCTTT. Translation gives CASSPREGSTEAFF.

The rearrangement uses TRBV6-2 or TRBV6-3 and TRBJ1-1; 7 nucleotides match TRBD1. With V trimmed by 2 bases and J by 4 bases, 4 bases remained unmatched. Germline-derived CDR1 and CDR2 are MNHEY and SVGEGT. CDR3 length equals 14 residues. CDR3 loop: CASSYATGVTEAFF. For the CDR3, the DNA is TGTGCCAGCAGTTACGCTACAGGGGTCACTGAAGCTTTCTTT.